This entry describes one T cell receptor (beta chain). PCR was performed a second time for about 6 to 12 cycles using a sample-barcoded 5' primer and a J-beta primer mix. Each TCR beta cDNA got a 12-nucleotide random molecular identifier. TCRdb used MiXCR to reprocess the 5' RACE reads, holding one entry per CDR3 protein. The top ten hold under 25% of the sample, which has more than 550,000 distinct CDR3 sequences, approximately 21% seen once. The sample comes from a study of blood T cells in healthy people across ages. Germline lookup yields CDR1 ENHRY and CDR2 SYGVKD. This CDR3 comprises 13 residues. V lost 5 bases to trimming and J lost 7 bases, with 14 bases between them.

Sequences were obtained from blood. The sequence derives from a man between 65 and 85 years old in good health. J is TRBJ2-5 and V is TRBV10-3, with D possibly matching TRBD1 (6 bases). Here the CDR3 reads CAISPGDKGTQYF. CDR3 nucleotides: TGTGCCATCAGTCCAGGGGACAAGGGGACCCAGTACTTC.